This section outlines one T cell receptor beta chain sequence together with its context. The record originates from a study of blood T cell repertoires in COVID-19. Original handling: Reference gene primer amplification in the assay estimated nucleated cell counts. Clones were read by immunoSEQ multiplex PCR, and TCRdb kept only the in-frame ones, dropping some. That table is the source of V, J and clone size, and D and trimming were worked out from the DNA. The repertoire has some 180,000 clones, about 85% of them found once; the top ten carry more than 5.5%. All recovered Cohort 3 donors got two negative PCRs, got clearance, or saw symptom resolution. V lost 5 bases and J lost 2; bases outside the gene matches: 9. Per germline, CDR1 SGHVS and CDR2 FQNEAQ. The CDR3 has 16 residues.

This chain links TRBV7-8 with TRBJ1-1, with TRBD1 identical over 9 bases. Sample: PBMCs or T cells enriched from blood (not recorded which). This clonotype was obtained from a man aged 35-49 years who had recovered from COVID-19. This chain's CDR3 is CASSPGTGRSNTEAFF. CDR3 bases: TGTGCCAGCAGCCCCGGGACAGGGAGGTCAAACACTGAAGCTTTCTTT.